The T cell receptor (beta chain) under discussion was sequenced for a study of radiation and T cells in renal cell carcinoma (dated by TCRdb to about 2020). About the full investigation: In total, more than 50 samples underwent TCR beta sequencing: approximately 26 tumors plus 27 peripheral blood samples. In the 40 to 60 samples combined, some 4,000,000 unique CDR3 nucleotide sequences were found, encoding 2.5 million to 3 million unique CDR3 amino acid sequences.

The germline V gene (reference sequence) sets CDR1 to SGHNT and CDR2 to YYREEE. From its cysteine to its phenylalanine, the CDR3 spans 16 amino acids. Of all the DNA, just the CDR3 is kept, 48 bases in frame from base 1. V is clipped by 4 bases and J by 7 bases, and the sequence between their germline boundaries is 21 bases long. According to the study, the label for this sample's time point signals: tumor resected at nephrectomy. The sample's treatment or condition label is to be understood as: treatment-naive control, cytoreductive nephrectomy. Control tumors came from treatment-naive renal cell carcinoma patients who underwent cytoreductive nephrectomy without prior radiation. Every patient's renal cell carcinoma showed clear cell pathology. Control tumors used for TCR sequencing were obtained from a few females and 11 males (median age about 50 years, range about 40 to 82) and were resected from the early 2010s to the mid-2010s. The tumors were dissociated mechanically, digested with collagenase/hyaluronidase at 37 degrees C, processed in gentleMACS C tubes, and kept in liquid nitrogen. The QIAamp DNA Blood Mini Kit (Qiagen) was used to prepare genomic DNA for TCR sequencing. Only samples passing all quality control checks were included in the analyses.

TCR beta libraries were generated from genomic DNA with the immunoSEQ kit, following the manufacturer's recommendations. To prepare libraries, a first multiplex PCR with proprietary primers was run, followed by a second PCR that added unique barcodes, and a bead cleanup was done after each round. A kit-provided positive control reaction and a negative control reaction were included in every sample batch. The final libraries underwent checking on an Agilent 4200 TapeStation D1000 ScreenTape, volumetric pooling, and quantification by qPCR. Sequencing was performed on an Illumina NextSeq500 using a MidOutput 150-cycle cartridge, with 156 Read1 cycles, 15 Index1 cycles, and the kit custom primers. The pooled library was loaded at 0.8 to 1 pM, with an approximately 21% PhiX control spiked in. The study's processing was this. Vendor-processed data were analyzed in R, and a clonotype was defined as all T cells sharing the same CDR3 nucleotide sequence. For clone abundance analyses, frequencies were normalized to the 10,000 most abundant clones per sample. Public T cell clones, averaging fewer than five per sample, were removed before analysis. The dominant motif analysis was done with ImmunoMap using the PAM10 matrix, a gap penalty of 30, and a homology threshold of 0.3, and motifs with a cumulative frequency of at least 0.01 were considered dominant. TCRdb limited this immuneACCESS table to in-frame rearrangements with V and J called. A share of clones is missing; checked studies link under half to unresolved V genes, and the rest is unexplained. V and J calls plus clone size are reproduced from that table; the DNA served to infer D and trimming. This sample is represented by around 18,000 clones; roughly 60% of them were singletons. About 8.9% of the sample belongs to the ten largest clones.

As concerns this clone: Its antigen is unknown. It has no much larger one-base neighbor in the sample; base qualities were not kept.

The investigation overall reported the following: TCR clonality was higher in irradiated tumors than in controls, as the top 100 clonotypes made up an average of roughly 54% of the repertoire in irradiated tumors compared with about 43% in nephrectomy-only tumors. Intratumoral heterogeneity went uncaptured because the only tumor material available was small regions of about 1 g. The single-armed trial design could not address effects of radiation dose or scheduling on the TCR repertoire. Compared with control tumors, irradiated tumors had a greater number of dominant CDR3 motifs, and these motifs made up a bigger portion of the repertoire.

Here the sequenced sample was tumor tissue, taken from a patient whose treatment was nephrectomy without radiotherapy. The clonotype originates from a man aged 35 to 55 with renal cell carcinoma. The V gene is TRBV5-4 and the J gene is TRBJ2-1; TRBD1 is a weak D gene call, 5 bases matching. CDR3 loop: CASSSLSGLNLNEQFF. The nucleotides are TGTGCCAGCAGCAGTCTCTCAGGGTTGAACTTGAATGAGCAGTTCTTC. Where the CDR3 stops, the reference TRBV5-4 and TRBJ2-1 genes take over; the full variable domain is ETGVTQSPTHLIKTRGQQVTLRCSSQSGHNTVSWYQQALGQGPQFIFQYYREEENGRGNFPPRFSGLQFPNYSSELNVNALELDDSALYLCASSSLSGLNLNEQFFGPGTRLTVL.